These T cell receptor beta chains were read from a single sample in a study of T cell responses to AZD1222 COVID-19 vaccine. Only in-frame clones appear in the TCRdb table, and some are missing; sequencing was by immunoSEQ multiplex PCR. The sample holds more than 75,000 clones, almost 90% seen once. The source was peripheral blood, collected 28 days after the second AZD1222 dose. The receptors were gathered from an adult who received the AZD1222 COVID-19 vaccine. Each CDR3 is given with its conserved first and last residue. Each record gives: clone size, V gene, D gene, J gene, CDR3 DNA, CDR3 protein. A D gene is named only where the DNA matches it firmly. Clone size is not always given. Where it is, it says once, few, many or a class for expanded clones.

NA	TRBV6-5	NA	TRBJ1-1	TGTGCCAGCAGTCTCCTAGTCTCGAACACTGAAGCTTTCTTT	CASSLLVSNTEAFF
NA	TRBV18	TRBD1	TRBJ1-2	TGTGCCAGCTCACAGGGACAGGGCTATGGCTACACCTTC	CASSQGQGYGYTF
NA	TRBV4-2	TRBD2	TRBJ2-7	TGTGCCAGCAGCCATGGACTAGCGGGACTCTACGAGCAGTACTTC	CASSHGLAGLYEQYF
NA	TRBV11-1	NA	TRBJ2-2	TGTGCCAGCAGCTTAGGGACGCTAAACACCGGGGAGCTGTTTTTT	CASSLGTLNTGELFF
NA	TRBV10-3	NA	TRBJ2-3	TGTGCCATCAGCGGTATAGGAACAGATACGCAGTATTTT	CAISGIGTDTQYF
few	TRBV18	TRBD1	TRBJ2-4	TGTGCCAGCTCACCGGACCCGGACAGGCTAGACTTC	CASSPDPDRLDF
few	TRBV27	NA	TRBJ2-7	TGTGCCAGCAGTTTATTTGGGGGCTCCTACGAGCAGTACTTC	CASSLFGGSYEQYF
NA	TRBV3-1/TRBV3-2	TRBD2	TRBJ2-1	TGTGCCAGCAGAGGGACTAGCGGGGGTGAGCAGTTCTTC	CASRGTSGGEQFF
NA	TRBV18	NA	TRBJ1-2	TGTGCCAGCTCACCGGACAGTAACTATGGCTACACCTTC	CASSPDSNYGYTF
NA	TRBV30	NA	TRBJ1-4	TGTGCCTGGAGTGTACGTTCCGAAAAACTGTTTTTT	CAWSVRSEKLFF
NA	TRBV5-1	NA	TRBJ2-7	TGCGCCAGCAGCGTGGACTCCGAGCAGTACTTC	CASSVDSEQYF
few	TRBV10-1	TRBD2	TRBJ2-2	TGCGCCAGCAGTGAGTTTCTAGCGGCCGGGGAGCTGTTTTTT	CASSEFLAAGELFF
few	TRBV30	TRBD2	TRBJ2-3	TGTGCCTGGAGTTCTAGCGGGACCTTCACAGATACGCAGTATTTT	CAWSSSGTFTDTQYF
NA	TRBV19	TRBD2	TRBJ2-2	TGTGCCACCACGAGAAGGACTAGCAACACCGGGGAGCTGTTTTTT	CATTRRTSNTGELFF
NA	TRBV7-9	NA	TRBJ2-1	TGTGCCAGCAGCTTACTCAATGAGCAGTTCTTC	CASSLLNEQFF
NA	TRBV29-1	NA	TRBJ2-1	TGCAGCGTTTCCGGGGGCGGGAGCTCCTACAATGAGCAGTTCTTC	CSVSGGGSSYNEQFF
NA	TRBV6-4	NA	TRBJ2-3	TGTGCCAGCAGTCGGGACCCCGAAGGCGAAGATACGCAGTATTTT	CASSRDPEGEDTQYF
NA	TRBV7-9	NA	TRBJ1-2	TGTGCCAGCAGCTTAGACAGCCCCAATGGCTACACCTTC	CASSLDSPNGYTF
once	TRBV9	NA	TRBJ1-1	TGTGCCAGCAGCGTGATGAGCCAAAACACTGAAGCTTTCTTT	CASSVMSQNTEAFF
NA	TRBV6-5	NA	TRBJ1-5	TGTGCCAGCACAGCGAATAGCAATCAGCCCCAGCATTTT	CASTANSNQPQHF
NA	TRBV11-2	TRBD2	TRBJ2-3	TGTGCCAGCAGATTTAAGGGGCTAGCGGGAGAGGTTAGCACAGATACGCAGTATTTT	CASRFKGLAGEVSTDTQYF
few	TRBV3-1/TRBV3-2	NA	TRBJ1-4	TGTGCCAGCAGCCAACAGGGTGCGGCTAATGAAAAACTGTTTTTT	CASSQQGAANEKLFF
NA	TRBV7-2	TRBD2	TRBJ2-2	TGTGCCAGCAGTACAAGGACTAGCGGGAGGACCGGGGAGCTGTTTTTT	CASSTRTSGRTGELFF
once	TRBV9	NA	TRBJ2-3	TGTGCCAGCAGCCCGGGGAGGTTAAGCACAGATACGCAGTATTTT	CASSPGRLSTDTQYF
NA	TRBV5-1	NA	TRBJ2-7	TGCGCCAGCAGCCCCGACAGGGACTTAATTTACGAGCAGTACTTC	CASSPDRDLIYEQYF
NA	TRBV27	NA	TRBJ1-1	TGTGCCAGCAGTTTAAGGGGACTCCCGAACACTGAAGCTTTCTTT	CASSLRGLPNTEAFF
NA	TRBV9	NA	TRBJ1-3	TGTGCCAGCACCGCCCGAGAACAGGCCGGGGCTGGAAACACCATATATTTT	CASTAREQAGAGNTIYF
NA	TRBV30	NA	TRBJ2-1	TGTGCCTGTATCAGGGGGGGGTTTAACAATGAGCAGTTCTTC	CACIRGGFNNEQFF
NA	TRBV6-1	NA	TRBJ2-7	TGTGCCAGCAGTGAATTAGAGGGCGGTTTGCAGTACTTC	CASSELEGGLQYF
NA	TRBV6-2/TRBV6-3	TRBD1	TRBJ2-7	TGTGCCAGCAGTTACCCAAACCTGACAGGGGTGGGCGAGCAGTACTTC	CASSYPNLTGVGEQYF
once	TRBV5-5	NA	TRBJ2-3	TGTGCCAGCAGCTTGGAGGGGGGATTCACAGATACGCAGTATTTT	CASSLEGGFTDTQYF
NA	TRBV30	TRBD1	TRBJ1-4	TGTGCCTGGGCGGGACAGGGTCTTCCCAGACTGTTTTTT	CAWAGQGLPRLFF